The 11 T cell receptor beta chains reported below all come from one sample, sequenced in a study of blood T cell repertoires in COVID-19. Libraries were prepared by immunoSEQ multiplex PCR; TCRdb keeps only in-frame clonotypes and omits some of them. The sample carries over 30,000 clones, approximately 86% recorded once. Sequenced material: peripheral blood. The receptor source for this set is a woman of 80 years or more with active or convalescent COVID-19.

This chain uses TRBV20-1 with TRBJ2-1; D is undetermined. Trimming shortened V by 5 bases and J by 7 bases, and 6 bases separated the two germline ends. CDR1 and CDR2 (germline): DFQATT, SNEGSKA (reference sequence). The CDR3 consists of 10 residues. The CDR3 reads CSAPFNEQFF. CDR3 nucleotide sequence: TGCAGTGCTCCTTTTAATGAGCAGTTCTTC.

The V and J genes are TRBV10-1 and TRBJ1-2; D possibly corresponds to TRBD1 (5 bases). Trimming pared 2 bases from V and 2 bases from J, leaving 9 bases between. Germline V gives CDR1 WNHNN, CDR2 SYGVQD (reference sequence). CDR3 size: 14 residues. This CDR3 reads CASSERGVNYGYTF. The CDR3 nucleotides read TGCGCCAGCAGTGAGCGGGGGGTAAACTATGGCTACACCTTC.

CDR3 amino acids: CASSETSTPTSYNEQFF. DNA for the CDR3: TGTGCCAGCAGTGAAACTAGTACCCCCACCTCCTACAATGAGCAGTTCTTC. The chain links TRBV2 to TRBJ2-1; D is possibly TRBD2 (5 bases). The V end lost 2 bases, the J end lost 0 bases, and 14 bases lay between the germline ends. CDR1 and CDR2 from the germline V gene are SNHLY and FYNNEI. The CDR3 totals 17 residues.

This rearrangement joins TRBV9 to TRBJ2-1; D gene unclear. CDR3 size: 13 residues. Germline loops: CDR1 SGDLS, CDR2 YYNGEE. V was trimmed by 2 bases and J by 9 bases, leaving 12 bases between them. CDR3 sequence: CASSVIPLAEQFF. CDR3 bases: TGTGCCAGCAGCGTGATCCCCTTAGCTGAGCAGTTCTTC.

V usage is TRBV27 and J usage is TRBJ1-1; tentative D call: TRBD1 (6 bases). Germline V gives CDR1 MNHEY, CDR2 SMNVEV (reference sequence). This CDR3 has 14 amino acids. Between the trimmed V and J ends, which lost 2 bases and 4 bases, there was a span of 11 bases. CDR3 in amino acids: CASSLRQEFTEAFF. The CDR3 nucleotides read TGTGCCAGCAGTTTACGACAGGAATTCACTGAAGCTTTCTTT.

The V gene is TRBV28, the J gene TRBJ2-3, with a tentative D call TRBD2 (6 bases). CDR1 MDHEN and CDR2 SYDVKM come from the germline V gene. Trimming stripped 5 bases from V and 6 bases from J, with 18 bases between. This CDR3 is built from 15 residues. The CDR3, as DNA: TGTGCCAGCAGTCCCCGGGACTTAAAAGTGGATACGCAGTATTTT. Protein product: CASSPRDLKVDTQYF.

This clone was picked up one time. This rearrangement joins TRBV5-5 to TRBJ1-1; possible D gene TRBD1, 5 bases. With 4 bases removed from V and 1 base from J, the gap between germline ends came to 17 bases. The CDR3 loop spans 16 amino acids. CDR1 is SGHKS and CDR2 is YYEKEE in the germline V gene (reference sequence). In DNA, the CDR3 is TGTGCCAGCAGCCCGAATTGGAAGCAGGGGAACACTGAAGCTTTCTTT. Amino acids: CASSPNWKQGNTEAFF.

This clone occurred a few times. The chain employs TRBV5-1 and TRBJ2-2; 7 bases fit TRBD1. Germline CDR1 is SGHRS and CDR2 is YFSETQ. The CDR3 has 16 amino acids. J was trimmed by 0 bases and V by 0 bases; bases with no gene match: 2. CDR3 nucleotide sequence: TGCGCCAGCAGCTTGGCCGGGACAGCGAACACCGGGGAGCTGTTTTTT. It specifies CASSLAGTANTGELFF.

The rearrangement uses TRBV10-3 and TRBJ1-6; D uncertain. V was clipped by 11 bases and J by 6 bases, with 14 bases between them. From germline, CDR1 is ENHRY and CDR2 SYGVKD. The CDR3 loop spans 13 amino acids. In nucleotides, the CDR3 is TGTGCCGTCACAAGGGAGAGTAATTCACCCCTCCACTTT. Translating it yields CAVTRESNSPLHF.

This chain uses TRBV28 with TRBJ2-7, with TRBD1 as a possible D gene (5 bases). Germline V gene lookup returns CDR1 MDHEN and CDR2 SYDVKM. The CDR3 has 15 amino acids. Trimming took 1 base from V and 1 from J, leaving 11 bases between them. The CDR3 region is CASSLFSRVSYEQYF. The DNA of the CDR3 is TGTGCCAGCAGTTTATTCTCCAGGGTTTCCTACGAGCAGTACTTC.

V and J are TRBV11-2 and TRBJ1-4; no reliable D call. In germline, CDR1 is SGHAT, CDR2 FQNNGV. Trimming took off 5 bases at V and 4 bases at J, with 11 bases between the two ends. The CDR3 has 14 amino acids. The CDR3 reads CASSQTAGNEKLFF. The CDR3 DNA reads as TGTGCCAGCAGCCAAACAGCGGGTAATGAAAAACTGTTTTTT.